This T cell receptor beta chain was documented in a study of blood T cell repertoires in COVID-19. Study overall: From the United States, Italy and Spain came samples of acute and convalescent COVID-19. T cells, B-cell-depleted T cells, or PBMCs supplied cDNA or gDNA.

CDR1 and CDR2 from the germline V gene are SEHNR and FQNEAQ (reference sequence). V lost 5 bases to trimming and J lost 1 base, with 11 bases between them. This CDR3 comprises 15 residues. Per the original methods: By means of reference gene primer amplification, nucleated cell counts were estimated. The table came from immunoSEQ multiplex PCR; TCRdb's copy has only in-frame clones and leaves some out. V and J calls plus clone size are reproduced from that table; the DNA served to infer D and trimming. This table has 65,000 to 75,000 clones, more than 75% appearing once. In its sample, this clone was seen once.

The V call is TRBV7-9, the J call TRBJ1-4; the D is unclear. Material: peripheral blood. The clonotype comes from a woman over 75 with active or convalescent COVID-19. CDR3 protein: CASSPSGGTNEKLFF. Written as DNA, the CDR3 is TGTGCCAGCAGCCCTTCTGGCGGAACTAATGAAAAACTGTTTTTT.